This T cell receptor (beta chain) was identified during a study of PD-1 blockade in classical Hodgkin lymphoma. The germline V and J ends were trimmed by 2 bases and 9 bases, with 14 bases remaining between them. This CDR3 has 14 amino acids. CDR1 and CDR2 from the germline V gene are SGHAT and FQNNGV. Sequencing used immunoSEQ multiplex PCR; TCRdb keeps in-frame clones, though not all of them. Here the sample spans 15,000 to 20,000 clones, approximately 90% being singletons. This clone was seen just once. The antigen is unknown. Study-wide points: The origin of the repertoire differences remains undefined, with disease activity or prior therapy as possible causes. Healthy donors were reported to have higher baseline TCR diversity than newly diagnosed patients.

Described time point: newly diagnosed, previously untreated cHL patient sample. The material sequenced was peripheral blood mononuclear cells (PBMCs). This clonotype was obtained from a human donor with classical Hodgkin lymphoma. The V and J genes are TRBV11-2 and TRBJ1-5; D possibly corresponds to TRBD1 (5 bases). The CDR3 spells CASSLSQEGSPQHF. CDR3 bases: TGTGCCAGCAGCTTATCACAGGAAGGTTCGCCCCAGCATTTT.